This T cell receptor (beta chain) was documented in a study of PD-L1 blockade in urothelial cancer (TCRdb year 2017). General notes on the study: Therapy was started around 2014 for all patients, and atezolizumab 1,200 mg was administered intravenously every 3 weeks. About nine tenths of the roughly 29 patients were identified as males with urothelial cancer of bladder origin, and a prior smoking history was reported by 18 of 29 patients. Patients had an ECOG performance status of 0 or 1 and had received between 0 and 3 prior chemotherapy regimens. Blood samples were analyzed at 3 weeks after treatment start (second dose) and at 6 weeks after treatment start. Blood samples gave a median of approximately 150,000 T cells and 82,636 unique TCRs, with a median clonality of approximately 0.08. An exploratory multi-omic analysis was conducted of the somatic, immune and clinical correlates of response to PD-L1 blockade with atezolizumab in urothelial cancer. Pretreatment tumor samples, along with matched peripheral blood serially collected before and after atezolizumab treatment, were subjected to TCR sequencing. Progression-free survival longer than 6 months counted as durable clinical benefit, and TCR features were additionally tested against both progression-free and overall survival. Whole exome sequencing and RNA sequencing of pretreatment tumors were performed alongside TCR sequencing in the same patients. Durable clinical benefit was achieved by nine patients and was not achieved by 20 patients. Some 30 patients had pretreatment blood TCR-seq, some 25 had at least one posttreatment blood collection, and some 25 had tumor TCR-seq. What the work shows at the level of the full study, not this receptor alone: Improved progression-free and overall survival was associated with having pretreatment peripheral blood TCR clonality below the median. Because the sample size was small (n ≈ 28) and many of the analyses were exploratory, the results are meant to be hypothesis-generating. Greater expansion of tumor-associated TCR clones in peripheral blood 3 weeks after the start of treatment was observed in patients with durable benefit (n of about 20, p = 0.022).

In light of the paper, this sample's time point label describes: peripheral blood 6 weeks after treatment start. The cohort included about 27 patients with locally advanced or metastatic urothelial carcinoma who were treated at Memorial Sloan Kettering on a trial protocol. Peripheral blood mononuclear cells were collected pretreatment and during treatment, at between 1 and 8 total time points per patient. The Qiagen DNeasy Blood extraction kit was used to purify genomic DNA from total PBMCs and tumor samples. PBMCs were collected pretreatment and during treatment, and were isolated and stored as previously described. Relative to germline, V is missing 3 bases and J is missing 7 bases, with 7 bases of the junction outside any gene match. From cysteine to phenylalanine, the CDR3 is 14 amino acids long. The entry retains the CDR3 DNA only, 42 bases that are in frame from base 1. The germline V gene supplies CDR1 SGHTA and CDR2 FQGTGA.

This clone was detected only once. It lacks a known antigen. No much larger clone is present one base from it, and per-base qualities are unavailable. Each PCR received spiked-in synthetic TCR analog templates so that absolute template abundance could be estimated from read counts. Using the immunoSEQ assay, TCRbeta CDR3 regions were amplified from genomic DNA with bias-controlled V and J gene primers. Rearranged TCRbeta segments were sequenced at approximately 20X coverage. The authors' analysis ran thus. Sequencing errors were corrected by clustering and CDR3s were annotated against IMGT to assign V, D and J genes. Only productive TCRbeta rearrangements were used in downstream analyses, excluding out-of-frame or stop-codon sequences. Clonality was calculated as one minus the Shannon entropy normalized by the log of the number of unique productive sequences. Clones differing between time points or between blood and tumor were identified by Fisher's exact test with Benjamini-Hochberg correction at adjusted p below 0.01. Entries here come from immuneACCESS through TCRdb and include only in-frame sequences with V and J called. Some clones fail to appear in such tables; in the studies checked, an unresolved V gene covers under half of the shortfall, and the cause of the remainder is unknown. The DNA was the basis for D and trimming; V, J and clone size are from that table. Present in this sample are under 70,000 clones, roughly 90% of which were seen just once. Jointly, the top ten make up 11% of the sample.

The chain employs TRBV7-3 and TRBJ2-7; TRBD1 agrees with 9 junctional bases. The sample in question was PBMCs, obtained around atezolizumab (anti-PD-L1) treatment. This TCR was recovered from a man aged 55 to 70 with urothelial cancer. In nucleotide form, the sequence is TGTGCCAGCAGCTTCGGGACAGGGTCGTGGGAGCAGTACTTC. Its product reads: CASSFGTGSWEQYF.